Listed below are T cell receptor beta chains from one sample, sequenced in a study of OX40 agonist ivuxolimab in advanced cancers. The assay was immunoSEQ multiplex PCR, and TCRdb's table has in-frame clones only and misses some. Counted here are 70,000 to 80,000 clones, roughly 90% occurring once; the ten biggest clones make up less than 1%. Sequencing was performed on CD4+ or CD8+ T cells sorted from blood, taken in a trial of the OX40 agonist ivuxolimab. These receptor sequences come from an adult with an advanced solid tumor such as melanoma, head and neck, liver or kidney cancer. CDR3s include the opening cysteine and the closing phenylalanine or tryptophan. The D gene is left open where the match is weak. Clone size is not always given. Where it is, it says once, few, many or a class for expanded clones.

TGTGCCAGCAGTCATATTTACGAGCAGTACTTC CASSHIYEQYF TRBJ2-7 . . TRBV28
TGTGCCAGCAGTACATCCCGGGACAGTAGGTACGAGCAGTACTTC CASSTSRDSRYEQYF TRBJ2-7 TRBD1 . TRBV6-5
TGTGCCAGCAGTCCCAGACAGGGGGCGCGGGGTTTGTACAATGAGCAGTTCTTC CASSPRQGARGLYNEQFF TRBJ2-1 TRBD1 . TRBV28
TGTGCCAGCAGCACCCTACAGGGGGCAGTGGATGCTTTCTTT CASSTLQGAVDAFF TRBJ1-1 TRBD1 . TRBV6-1
TGTGCCACCAGCCGCCTGGGGACAGGGGGGGAGACCCAGTACTTC CATSRLGTGGETQYF TRBJ2-5 TRBD1 . TRBV15
TGTGCCAGCAGTTTATCGGGGACGGGGGGGGGCAATCAGCCCCAGCATTTT CASSLSGTGGGNQPQHF TRBJ1-5 . . TRBV27
TGTGCCAGCTCACCTTTTCAGGGCACTAATGAAAAACTGTTTTTT CASSPFQGTNEKLFF TRBJ1-4 . once TRBV18
TGTGCCAGCAGCGTAGCTGCGGGGGACTCAAGGGGTACTGAAGCTTTCTTT CASSVAAGDSRGTEAFF TRBJ1-1 . . TRBV9
TGTGCCAGTAGTATAGTGGGAGATAACCAGCCCCAGCATTTT CASSIVGDNQPQHF TRBJ1-5 . . TRBV19
TGTGCCAGCAGCCGGGACAGGTATGGCGAGCAGTACTTC CASSRDRYGEQYF TRBJ2-7 TRBD1 few TRBV7-3
TGTGCCAGCAGCTTAGACGGGTTAGAGCAGTACTTC CASSLDGLEQYF TRBJ2-5 . once TRBV11-3
TGCGCCAGCAGCTTGGACTGGGGTGGCGGGGAGCTGTTTTTT CASSLDWGGGELFF TRBJ2-2 . . TRBV5-1
TGCGCCAGCAGCTTGGCCGGGTCTCACACAGATACGCAGTATTTT CASSLAGSHTDTQYF TRBJ2-3 . . TRBV5-1
TGCGCCAGCGGCGGGGGGGCCTCTGGAAACACCATATATTTT CASGGGASGNTIYF TRBJ1-3 . . TRBV4-3
TGTGCCATCAGTGAGGACAGGATGACCTACGAGCAGTACTTC CAISEDRMTYEQYF TRBJ2-7 . . TRBV10-3
TGTGCCAGCAGCTTATCCGGACCTCCTCTGTTTTTT CASSLSGPPLFF TRBJ1-4 . . TRBV7-2
TGTGCCAGCATGGAGGGGCTTCTCAATGAGCAGTTCTTC CASMEGLLNEQFF TRBJ2-1 . . TRBV2
TGTGCCAGCAGCAGACTAGTAAGCACAGATACGCAGTATTTT CASSRLVSTDTQYF TRBJ2-3 . . TRBV7-8
TGTGCCAGCAGTCCCCGGGGACGGGCTACCTACGAGCAGTACTTC CASSPRGRATYEQYF TRBJ2-7 . . TRBV28
TGTGCCAGCAGTTCCCGACAGGGAATCGACGAGACCCAGTACTTC CASSSRQGIDETQYF TRBJ2-5 TRBD1 once TRBV27
TGTGCCAGTAGTGGGACAGGGAGGCTAGCGGTCGCCGGGGAGCTGTTTTTT CASSGTGRLAVAGELFF TRBJ2-2 TRBD1 . TRBV19
TGTGCCAGCAGCTTGGAAGAAGGCCAAGAGACCCAGTACTTC CASSLEEGQETQYF TRBJ2-5 . . TRBV5-6
TGTGCCAGCAGCTTAAATCCGGCAGCTGAAGCTTTCTTT CASSLNPAAEAFF TRBJ1-1 . . TRBV7-9
TGTGCCAGCAGCTTGGGCACTGAAGCTTTCTTT CASSLGTEAFF TRBJ1-1 . . TRBV7-2
TGTGCCAGCAGCCCCAGGACTAGCGGGAGTTACGAGCAGTACTTC CASSPRTSGSYEQYF TRBJ2-7 TRBD2 . TRBV4-2
TGTGCCAGCAGCCCTCACCTTGGACGGGGGGACACTGAAGCTTTCTTT CASSPHLGRGDTEAFF TRBJ1-1 . once TRBV5-4